A single T cell receptor (beta chain) is shown here with its context. TCRdb's copy holds only in-frame clones and misses some; the assay was immunoSEQ multiplex PCR. This sample has about 97,000 clones, with about nine tenths found just once. This entry comes from a study of siplizumab effects on memory and regulatory T cells. With 3 bases clipped from V and 5 bases from J, the junction kept 10 bases outside the gene matches. The CDR3 has 17 residues. Germline CDR1 reads SEHNR; CDR2 reads FQNEAQ (reference sequence). The receptor was derived from a human donor in good health. The rearrangement links TRBV7-9 to TRBJ2-5, with 12 bases identical to TRBD2. Sample: non-Treg CD4+ T cells sorted from blood. CDR3 bases: TGTGCCAGCAGCTTCCCGACCGGACTAGCGGGAATGGAGACCCAGTACTTC. Its protein product is CASSFPTGLAGMETQYF.